The T cell receptor (beta chain) under discussion was sequenced for a study of CD8 T cells in ankylosing spondylitis. Points from the study as a whole: Characteristic of ankylosing spondylitis blood, it appeared, was a TCR beta motif comprising several highly homologous variants. The study looked at matched synovial fluid samples from ankylosing spondylitis patients. Disease-linked clones were reported to be significantly enriched there.

In making TCR beta libraries, quantitative 5'-RACE with molecular barcodes was used. TCRdb analysed the 5' RACE reads with MiXCR anew, one entry per CDR3 protein. Of some 800,000 distinct CDR3 sequences listed, about 11% are singletons. The CDR3 has 14 residues. V shed 3 bases and J 4 bases; nucleotides not matched to a gene: 4. From germline, CDR1 is DFQATT and CDR2 SNEGSKA (reference sequence). Worth noting for this clonotype: Its antigen is currently unknown.

Source material: blood, either unsorted or a sorted T cell fraction (not recorded which). This sequence joins TRBV20-1 and TRBJ2-1, with 9 bases that match TRBD2. The clonotype comes from a male donor with ankylosing spondylitis. The DNA of the CDR3 is TGCAGTGCTAGTTCTAGCGGGAAATACAATGAGCAGTTCTTC. This codes for CSASSSGKYNEQFF.